This T cell receptor (beta chain) was sequenced during a study of identical twins. Study outcomes and limitations: The models systematically underestimated how much out-of-frame TCR alpha was shared in monozygotic twins. Alpha sequences out of frame and shared by twins had excess low generation probability.

Healthy Caucasian individuals made up all the donors. A universal primer site was incorporated via template switching, and the cDNA contained unique molecular identifiers. A single record per CDR3 protein comes from TCRdb applying MiXCR to the 5' RACE reads. The repertoire holds more than 200,000 distinct CDR3 sequences, with around 15% as singletons. Trimming stripped 4 bases from V and 6 bases from J, with 19 bases between. The CDR3 length is 15 residues. Germline CDR1 and CDR2: MNHEY and SVGAGI. On this clonotype: Its antigen is unknown.

This chain joins TRBV6-5 and TRBJ2-7; D is possibly TRBD2 (6 bases). Sequenced sample: memory (CD45RO+) T cells sorted from blood. This receptor was taken from a woman younger than 30 in good health. The CDR3 reads CASSLDPTSGGEQYF. In DNA form, the CDR3 reads TGTGCCAGCAGTTTAGACCCGACGTCCGGGGGCGAGCAGTACTTC.